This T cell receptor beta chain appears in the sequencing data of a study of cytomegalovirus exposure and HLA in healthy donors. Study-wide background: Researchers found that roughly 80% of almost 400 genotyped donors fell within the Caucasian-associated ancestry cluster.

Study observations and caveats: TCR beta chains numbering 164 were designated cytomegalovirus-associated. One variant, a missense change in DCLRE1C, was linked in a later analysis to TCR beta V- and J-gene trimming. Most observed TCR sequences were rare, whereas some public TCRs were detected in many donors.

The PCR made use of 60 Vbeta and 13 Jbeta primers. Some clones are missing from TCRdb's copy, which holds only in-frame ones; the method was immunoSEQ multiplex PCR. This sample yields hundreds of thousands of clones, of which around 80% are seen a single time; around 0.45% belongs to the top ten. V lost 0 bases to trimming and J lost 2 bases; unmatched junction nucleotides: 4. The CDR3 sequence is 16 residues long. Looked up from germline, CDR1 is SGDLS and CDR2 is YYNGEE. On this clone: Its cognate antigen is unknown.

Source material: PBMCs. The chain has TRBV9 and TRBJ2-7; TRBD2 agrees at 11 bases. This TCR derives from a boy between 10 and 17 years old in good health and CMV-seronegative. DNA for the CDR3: TGTGCCAGCAGCGTAGGTAGCGGGGGGGCAACCTACGAGCAGTACTTC. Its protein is CASSVGSGGATYEQYF. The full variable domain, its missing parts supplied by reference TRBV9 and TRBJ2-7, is DSGVTQTPKHLITATGQRVTLRCSPRSGDLSVYWYQQSLDQGLQFLIQYYNGEERAKGNILERFSAQQFPDLHSELNLSSLELGDSALYFCASSVGSGGATYEQYFGPGTRLTVT.